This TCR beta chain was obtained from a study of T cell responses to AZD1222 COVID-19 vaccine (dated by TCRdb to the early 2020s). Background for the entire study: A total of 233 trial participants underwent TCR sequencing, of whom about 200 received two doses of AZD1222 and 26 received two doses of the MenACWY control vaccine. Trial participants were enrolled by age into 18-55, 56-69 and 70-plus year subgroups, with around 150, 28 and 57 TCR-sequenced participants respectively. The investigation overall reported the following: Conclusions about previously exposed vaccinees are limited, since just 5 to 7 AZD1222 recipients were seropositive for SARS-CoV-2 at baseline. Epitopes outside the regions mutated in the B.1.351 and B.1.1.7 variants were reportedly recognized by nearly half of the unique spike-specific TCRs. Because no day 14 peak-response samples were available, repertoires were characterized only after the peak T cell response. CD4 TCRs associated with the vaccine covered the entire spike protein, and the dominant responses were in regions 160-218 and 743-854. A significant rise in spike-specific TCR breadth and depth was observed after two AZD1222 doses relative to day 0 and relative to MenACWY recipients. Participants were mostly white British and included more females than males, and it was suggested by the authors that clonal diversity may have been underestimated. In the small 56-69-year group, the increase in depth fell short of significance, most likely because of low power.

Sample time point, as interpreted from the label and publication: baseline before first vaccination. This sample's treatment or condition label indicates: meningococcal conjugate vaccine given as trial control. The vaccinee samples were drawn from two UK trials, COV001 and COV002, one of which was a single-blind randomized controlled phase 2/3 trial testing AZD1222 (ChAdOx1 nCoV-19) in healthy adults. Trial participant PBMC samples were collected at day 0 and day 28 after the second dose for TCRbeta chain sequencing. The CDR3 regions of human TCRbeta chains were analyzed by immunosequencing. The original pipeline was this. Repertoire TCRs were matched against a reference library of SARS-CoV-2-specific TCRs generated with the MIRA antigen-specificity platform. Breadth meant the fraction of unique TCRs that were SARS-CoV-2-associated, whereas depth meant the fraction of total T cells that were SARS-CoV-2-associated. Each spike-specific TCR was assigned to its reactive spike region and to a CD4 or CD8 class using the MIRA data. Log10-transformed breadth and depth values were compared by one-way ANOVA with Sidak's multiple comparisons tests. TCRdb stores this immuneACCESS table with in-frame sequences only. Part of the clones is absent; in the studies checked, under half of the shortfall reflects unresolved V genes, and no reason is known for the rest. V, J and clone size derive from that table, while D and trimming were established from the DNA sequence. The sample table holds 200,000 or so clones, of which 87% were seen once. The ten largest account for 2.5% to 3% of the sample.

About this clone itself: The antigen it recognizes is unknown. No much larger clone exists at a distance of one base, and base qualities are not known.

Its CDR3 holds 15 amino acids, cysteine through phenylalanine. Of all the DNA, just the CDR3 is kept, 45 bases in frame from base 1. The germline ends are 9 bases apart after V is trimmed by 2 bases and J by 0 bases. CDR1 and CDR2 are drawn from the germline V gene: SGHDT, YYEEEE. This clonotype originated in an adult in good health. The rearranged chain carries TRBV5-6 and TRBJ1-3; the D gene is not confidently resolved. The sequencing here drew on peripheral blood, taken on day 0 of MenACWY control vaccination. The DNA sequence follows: TGTGCCAGCAGCTTCGGCAGGAGCTCTGGAAACACCATATATTTT. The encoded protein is CASSFGRSSGNTIYF.